This note documents a single T cell receptor beta chain sequence. Its antigen is unidentified. The sample belongs to a study of shared clonotypes between healthy human individuals. Points from the study as a whole: Shared across several donors were around 5% of the naive CD4 clonotypes. Naive subsets generally had larger estimated richness than memory subsets.

Germline V gene lookup returns CDR1 SGHTA and CDR2 FQGTGA. This CDR3 spans 13 amino acids. V dropped 5 bases and J dropped 5 bases, with 13 bases sitting between them. Assay runs were performed at deep level. Profiled with immunoSEQ multiplex PCR; TCRdb holds only in-frame clones, not every one. The data hold 650,000 to 700,000 clones, with about 90% observed a single time. The J gene is TRBJ2-7, the V gene TRBV7-3, with a possible D match to TRBD2 (5 bases). The TCR originated in a man between 18 and 29 years old in good health. Some clones in this sample may be carry-over from other donors' samples. Source material: memory CD8+ T cells from PBMCs. Specified subset: CD45RO+ cells pooled with CCR7-negative TemRA cells. The CDR3 coding sequence is TGTGCCAGCAGCGAAGAGGCCGGGGACGAGCAGTACTTC. Amino acid sequence: CASSEEAGDEQYF.